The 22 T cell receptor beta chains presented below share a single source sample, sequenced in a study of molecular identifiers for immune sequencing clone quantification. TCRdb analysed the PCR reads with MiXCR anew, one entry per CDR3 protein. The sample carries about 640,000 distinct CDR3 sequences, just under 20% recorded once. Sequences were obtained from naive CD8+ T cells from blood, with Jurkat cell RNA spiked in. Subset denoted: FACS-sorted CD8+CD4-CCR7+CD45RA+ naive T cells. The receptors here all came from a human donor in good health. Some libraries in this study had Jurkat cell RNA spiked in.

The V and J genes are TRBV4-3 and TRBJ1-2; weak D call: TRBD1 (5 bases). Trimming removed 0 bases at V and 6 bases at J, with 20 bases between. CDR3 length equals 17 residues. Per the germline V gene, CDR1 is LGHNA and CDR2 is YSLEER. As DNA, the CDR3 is TGCGCCAGCAGCCAAGATCCCTCGCGTGGGGGTGAGGATGGCTACACCTTC. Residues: CASSQDPSRGGEDGYTF.

The CDR3 loop reads CASSPRNYNEQFF. CDR3 in DNA: TGTGCCAGCAGCCCACGAAACTACAATGAGCAGTTCTTC. The V call is TRBV7-9, the J call TRBJ2-1, with D hard to call. V was shortened by 5 bases and J by 3 bases, with 8 bases between the two germline ends. This CDR3 has 13 residues. Germline V gene data show CDR1 as SEHNR and CDR2 as FQNEAQ (reference sequence).

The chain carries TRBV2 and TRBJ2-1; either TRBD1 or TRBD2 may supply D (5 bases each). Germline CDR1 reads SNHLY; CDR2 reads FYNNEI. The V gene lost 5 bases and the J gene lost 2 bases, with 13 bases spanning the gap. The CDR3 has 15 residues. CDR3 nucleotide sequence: TGTGCCAGCAGTCCAAAGGGGAGCGCCTACAATGAGCAGTTCTTC. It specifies CASSPKGSAYNEQFF.

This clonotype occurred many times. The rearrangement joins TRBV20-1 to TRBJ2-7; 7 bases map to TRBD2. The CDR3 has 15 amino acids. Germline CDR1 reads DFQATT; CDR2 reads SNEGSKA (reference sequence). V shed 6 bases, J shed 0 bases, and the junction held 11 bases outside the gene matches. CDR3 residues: CSAESLALSSYEQYF. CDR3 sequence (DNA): TGCAGTGCCGAATCACTAGCGCTGAGCTCCTACGAGCAGTACTTC.

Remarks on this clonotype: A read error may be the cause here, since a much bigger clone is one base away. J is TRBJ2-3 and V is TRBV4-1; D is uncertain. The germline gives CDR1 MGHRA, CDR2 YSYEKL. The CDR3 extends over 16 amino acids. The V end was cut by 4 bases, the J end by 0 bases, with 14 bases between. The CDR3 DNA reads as TGCGCCAGCAGCCCCGAATGGTGGGTTAGCACAGATACGCAGTATTTT. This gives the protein CASSPEWWVSTDTQYF.

The CDR3 DNA sequence: TGTGCCACCAGTGATTTATACTATGGCTACACCTTC. This encodes CATSDLYYGYTF. The V call is TRBV24-1, the J call TRBJ1-2; D unresolved. Trimming cost V 1 base and J 3 bases, with 2 bases left between them. Germline CDR1 is KGHDR and CDR2 is SFDVKD. This CDR3 has 12 residues.

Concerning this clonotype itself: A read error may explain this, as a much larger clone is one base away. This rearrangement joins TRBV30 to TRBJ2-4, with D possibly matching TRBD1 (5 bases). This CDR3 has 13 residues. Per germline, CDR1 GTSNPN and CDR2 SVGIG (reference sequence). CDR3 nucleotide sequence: TGTGCCTGGAGTGTAGGGCGGACGGACATTCGGTACTTC. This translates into CAWSVGRTDIRYF.

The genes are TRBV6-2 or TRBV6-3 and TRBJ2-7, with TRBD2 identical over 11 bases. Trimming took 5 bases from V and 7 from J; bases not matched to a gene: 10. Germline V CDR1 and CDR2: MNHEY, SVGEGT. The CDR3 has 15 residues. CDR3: CASSPSLAGGTEQYF. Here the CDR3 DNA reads TGTGCCAGCAGTCCCTCTCTAGCGGGGGGTACAGAGCAGTACTTC.

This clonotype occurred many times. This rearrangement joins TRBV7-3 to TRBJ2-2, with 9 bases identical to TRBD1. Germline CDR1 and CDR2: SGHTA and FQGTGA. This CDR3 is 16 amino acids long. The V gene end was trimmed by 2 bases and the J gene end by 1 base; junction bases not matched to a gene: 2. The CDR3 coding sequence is TGTGCCAGCAGCTTAGCGGGACAGGGGAACACCGGGGAGCTGTTTTTT. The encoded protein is CASSLAGQGNTGELFF.

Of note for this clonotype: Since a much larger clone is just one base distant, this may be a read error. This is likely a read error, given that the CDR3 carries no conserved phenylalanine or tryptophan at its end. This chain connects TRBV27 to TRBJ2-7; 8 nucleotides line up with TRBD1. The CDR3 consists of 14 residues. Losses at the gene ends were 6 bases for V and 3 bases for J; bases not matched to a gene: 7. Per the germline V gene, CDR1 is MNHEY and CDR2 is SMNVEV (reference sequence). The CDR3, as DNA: TGTGCCAGCAGCCATGGACAGGGACTCTACGAGCAGTACCTC. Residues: CASSHGQGLYEQYL.

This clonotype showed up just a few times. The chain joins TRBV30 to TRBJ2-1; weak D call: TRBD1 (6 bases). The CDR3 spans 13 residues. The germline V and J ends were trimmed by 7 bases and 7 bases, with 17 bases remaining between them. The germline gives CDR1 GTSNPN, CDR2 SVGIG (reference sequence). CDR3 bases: TGTGCCTATACAGGGCTCGTTTCGAATGAGCAGTTCTTC. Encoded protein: CAYTGLVSNEQFF.

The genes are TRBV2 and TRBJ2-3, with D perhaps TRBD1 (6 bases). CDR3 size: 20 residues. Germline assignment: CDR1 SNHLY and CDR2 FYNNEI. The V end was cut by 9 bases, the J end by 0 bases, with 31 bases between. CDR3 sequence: CASRTLILSDDRHSTDTQYF. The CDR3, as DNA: TGTGCCAGTCGGACCCTCATCCTTTCAGACGACAGGCATAGCACAGATACGCAGTATTTT. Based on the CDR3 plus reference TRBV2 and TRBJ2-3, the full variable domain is EPEVTQTPSHQVTQMGQEVILRCVPISNHLYFYWYRQILGQKVEFLVSFYNNEISEKSEIFDDQFSVERPDGSNFTLKIRSTKLEDSAMYFCASRTLILSDDRHSTDTQYFGPGTRLTVL.

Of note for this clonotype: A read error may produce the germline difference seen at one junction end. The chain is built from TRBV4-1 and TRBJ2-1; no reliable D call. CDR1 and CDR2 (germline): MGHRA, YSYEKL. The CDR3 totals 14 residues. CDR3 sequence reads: CASSPRLPYNGQFF. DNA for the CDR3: TGCGCCAGCAGCCCCCGCTTACCCTACAATGGGCAGTTCTTC.

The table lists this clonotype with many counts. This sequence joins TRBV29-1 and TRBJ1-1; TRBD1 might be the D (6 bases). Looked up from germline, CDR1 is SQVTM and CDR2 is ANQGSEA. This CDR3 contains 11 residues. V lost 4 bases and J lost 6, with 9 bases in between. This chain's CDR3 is CSVVEGAEAFF. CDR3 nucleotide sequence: TGCAGCGTTGTAGAGGGGGCTGAAGCTTTCTTT.

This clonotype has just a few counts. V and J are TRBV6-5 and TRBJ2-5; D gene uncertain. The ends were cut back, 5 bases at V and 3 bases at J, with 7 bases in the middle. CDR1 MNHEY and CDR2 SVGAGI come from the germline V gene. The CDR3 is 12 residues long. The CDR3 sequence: CASSHLEETQYF. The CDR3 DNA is TGTGCCAGCAGTCATTTAGAAGAGACCCAGTACTTC.

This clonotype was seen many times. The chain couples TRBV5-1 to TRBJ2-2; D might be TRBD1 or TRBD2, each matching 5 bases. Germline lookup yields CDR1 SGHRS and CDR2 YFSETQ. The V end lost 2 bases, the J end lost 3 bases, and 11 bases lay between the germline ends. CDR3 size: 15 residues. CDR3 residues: CASSFEGKDTGELFF. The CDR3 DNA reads TGCGCCAGCAGCTTCGAGGGGAAGGACACCGGGGAGCTGTTTTTT.

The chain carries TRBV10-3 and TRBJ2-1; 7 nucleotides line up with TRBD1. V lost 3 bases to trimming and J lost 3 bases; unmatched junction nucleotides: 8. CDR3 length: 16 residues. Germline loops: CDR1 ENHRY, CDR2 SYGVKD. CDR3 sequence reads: CAISDPTGVHYNEQFF. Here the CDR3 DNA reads TGTGCCATCAGTGACCCTACAGGGGTACACTACAATGAGCAGTTCTTC.

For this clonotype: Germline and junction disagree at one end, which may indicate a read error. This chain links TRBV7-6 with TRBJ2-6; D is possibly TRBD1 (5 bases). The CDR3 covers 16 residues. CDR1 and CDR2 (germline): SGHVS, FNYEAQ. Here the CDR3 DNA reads TGTGCCGGCAGCCCAAACGCCAACTCTGGGGCCGACGTCCTGACTTTC. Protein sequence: CAGSPNANSGADVLTF.

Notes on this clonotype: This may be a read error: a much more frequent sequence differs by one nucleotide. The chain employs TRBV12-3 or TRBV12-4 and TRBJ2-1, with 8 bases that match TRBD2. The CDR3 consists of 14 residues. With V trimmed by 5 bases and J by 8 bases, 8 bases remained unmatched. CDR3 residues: CASSPGGMHDEQFF. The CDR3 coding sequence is TGTGCCAGCAGTCCGGGGGGGATGCACGATGAGCAGTTCTTC.

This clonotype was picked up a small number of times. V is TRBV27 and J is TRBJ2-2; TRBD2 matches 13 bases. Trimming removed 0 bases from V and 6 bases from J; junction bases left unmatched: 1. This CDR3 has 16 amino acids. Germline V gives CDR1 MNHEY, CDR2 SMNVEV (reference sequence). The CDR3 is CASSLSGLAGSGELFF. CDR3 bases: TGTGCCAGCAGTTTATCGGGACTAGCGGGATCCGGGGAGCTGTTTTTT.

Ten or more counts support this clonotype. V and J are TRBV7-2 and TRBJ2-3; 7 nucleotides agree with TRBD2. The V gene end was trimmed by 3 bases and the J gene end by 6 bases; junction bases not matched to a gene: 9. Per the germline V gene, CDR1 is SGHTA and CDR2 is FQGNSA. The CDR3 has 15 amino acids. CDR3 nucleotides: TGTGCCAGCAGCTTGGGTGGCGGGGGTTCGGATACGCAGTATTTT. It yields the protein CASSLGGGGSDTQYF. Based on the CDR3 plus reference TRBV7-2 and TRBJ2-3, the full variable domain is GAGVSQSPSNKVTEKGKDVELRCDPISGHTALYWYRQSLGQGLEFLIYFQGNSAPDKSGLPSDRFSAERTGGSVSTLTIQRTQQEDSAVYLCASSLGGGGSDTQYFGPGTRLTVL.

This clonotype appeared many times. CDR3 residues: CASSLGAGDEQYF. CDR3 DNA: TGTGCCAGCAGCTTAGGGGCCGGAGACGAGCAGTACTTC. This rearrangement joins TRBV7-9 to TRBJ2-7; D gene unclear. CDR1 is SEHNR, CDR2 FQNEAQ, per germline (reference sequence). The CDR3 runs 13 residues. Between the trimmed V and J ends, which lost 1 base and 5 bases, there was a span of 9 bases.